Below, 21 T cell receptor beta chains from the same sample are listed, as sequenced in a study of beta chain features in type 1 diabetes. These TCRs are of unknown antigen specificity. Points from the study as a whole: Type 1 diabetes patients showed a moderate but significant shortening of TCRB CDR3s in all four CD4+ subsets.

Every isolated RNA sample was fully reverse transcribed, so sequencing captured expressed TCRB transcripts. Data came from immunoSEQ multiplex PCR; TCRdb stores just in-frame clones and leaves some out. Of approximately 160,000 clones detected, roughly 60% appear once; the ten largest clones hold 0.08% to 0.1%. The sequenced sample was naive CD4+ T cells from blood. The source is a man aged 25 to 40 with type 1 diabetes.

The rearrangement links TRBV7-2 to TRBJ1-2; D gene uncertain. In germline, CDR1 is SGHTA, CDR2 FQGNSA. The CDR3 length is 15 residues. V dropped 0 bases and J dropped 4 bases, with 12 bases sitting between them. The CDR3 DNA sequence: TGTGCCAGCAGCTTAGCGCGCAGCCCGACCTATGGCTACACCTTC. It encodes CASSLARSPTYGYTF.

Turning to this clone: Other DNA sequences in this sample translate to the same CDR3. The V gene is TRBV9, the J gene TRBJ2-5; D unclear. CDR1 and CDR2 (germline): SGDLS, YYNGEE. CDR3 length: 13 residues. V lost 0 bases and J lost 2, with 5 bases in between. DNA for the CDR3: TGTGCCAGCAGCGTAGGTCAGCAAGAGACCCAGTACTTC. Protein product: CASSVGQQETQYF.

This clone has a handful of counts. The DNA for the CDR3 is TGCAGCCTCCTAACAGGCAGCAGTTCAGATACGCAGTATTTT. It specifies CSLLTGSSSDTQYF. The chain uses TRBV29-1 and TRBJ2-3, with D maybe TRBD1 (5 bases). The V gene lost 8 bases and the J gene lost 4 bases, with 19 bases spanning the gap. This CDR3 has 14 residues. Germline V gene lookup returns CDR1 SQVTM and CDR2 ANQGSEA.

CDR3 coding DNA: TGTGCCAGCAGCATCTATGGCCAGTTATACAATGAGCAGTTCTTC. This codes for CASSIYGQLYNEQFF. V and J are TRBV5-6 and TRBJ2-1; no reliable D call. The V end was cut by 4 bases, the J end by 4 bases, with 15 bases between. The CDR3 loop spans 15 amino acids. Germline V gives CDR1 SGHDT, CDR2 YYEEEE. The full variable domain, its missing parts supplied by reference TRBV5-6 and TRBJ2-1, is DAGVTQSPTHLIKTRGQQVTLRCSPKSGHDTVSWYQQALGQGPQFIFQYYEEEERQRGNFPDRFSGHQFPNYSSELNVNALLLGDSALYLCASSIYGQLYNEQFFGPGTRLTVL.

This clone was counted a few times. The chain is built from TRBV4-2 and TRBJ2-7; a possible D gene is TRBD1 (6 bases). Germline loops: CDR1 LGHNA, CDR2 YNFKEQ. The CDR3 sequence is 15 residues long. V shed 4 bases and J shed 7 bases, with 20 bases lying between them. CDR3 nucleotides: TGTGCCAGCAGCCCGGACAGCGTTCCATACAGGGAGCAGTACTTC. Residues: CASSPDSVPYREQYF.

The chain couples TRBV25-1 to TRBJ1-1, with TRBD1 matching 8 bases. Losses at the gene ends were 6 bases for V and 4 bases for J; bases not matched to a gene: 4. CDR1 and CDR2 (germline): MGHDK, SYGVNS. This CDR3 has 13 residues. The CDR3 region is CASRNTGGTEAFF. The CDR3 DNA reads as TGTGCCAGCAGGAACACAGGGGGCACTGAAGCTTTCTTT.

The chain links TRBV7-2 to TRBJ2-5; 9 nucleotides align to TRBD1. V was clipped by 4 bases and J by 4 bases; unmatched bases: 4. This CDR3 is built from 14 residues. Germline CDR1 is SGHTA and CDR2 is FQGNSA. The CDR3 DNA reads TGTGCCAGCAGCTCCACAGGGGGCGCAGAGACCCAGTACTTC. This encodes CASSSTGGAETQYF.

Only one count was recorded for this clone. The V and J genes are TRBV30 and TRBJ1-1; D remains unclear. The V end lost 4 bases, the J end lost 3 bases, and 12 bases lay between the germline ends. This CDR3 has 13 residues. CDR1 and CDR2 (germline): GTSNPN, SVGIG (reference sequence). The CDR3 nucleotides read TGTGCCTGGAACCCGACTAGGGACACTGAAGCTTTCTTT. Amino acid sequence: CAWNPTRDTEAFF.

Here the CDR3 DNA reads TGTGCCAGCAGCGAGGGGCCCCCAGATACGCAGTATTTT. Its translation: CASSEGPPDTQYF. The chain links TRBV9 to TRBJ2-3; a weak D match, TRBD1 (5 bases). Germline V lookup: CDR1 SGDLS, CDR2 YYNGEE. V was trimmed by 3 bases and J by 4 bases, leaving 9 bases between them. This CDR3 is 13 amino acids long.

The CDR3: CASSLARDYNEQFF. The CDR3 DNA reads TGTGCCAGCAGCTTAGCTCGGGACTACAATGAGCAGTTCTTC. The V gene is TRBV7-9, the J gene TRBJ2-1; D may be TRBD2 (5 bases). V dropped 0 bases and J dropped 3 bases, with 6 bases sitting between them. There are 14 residues in the CDR3. Germline CDR1 SEHNR, CDR2 FQNEAQ (reference sequence).

The chain couples TRBV5-6 to TRBJ2-2; D gene unclear. Deletions cut 1 base from V and 2 bases from J, with 6 bases between. The CDR3 has 14 residues. Germline V gene data show CDR1 as SGHDT and CDR2 as YYEEEE. CDR3 residues: CASSLWSNTGELFF. For the CDR3, the DNA is TGTGCCAGCAGCTTGTGGAGTAACACCGGGGAGCTGTTTTTT.

The gene calls are TRBV7-9 and TRBJ1-1, with 10 nucleotides matching TRBD1. The CDR3 is 13 residues long. The ends lost 6 bases at V and 8 bases at J; junction bases unmatched: 6. CDR1 is SEHNR and CDR2 is FQNEAQ in the germline V gene (reference sequence). The CDR3 is CASSPDRGPEAFF. The CDR3 DNA sequence: TGTGCCAGCAGTCCCGACAGGGGGCCCGAAGCTTTCTTT.

The gene calls are TRBV9 and TRBJ1-1, with D hard to call. This CDR3 region has 14 residues. Germline CDR1 and CDR2: SGDLS and YYNGEE. Trimming cost V 2 bases and J 0 bases, with 8 bases left between them. The CDR3 loop is CASSVTGMNTEAFF. The CDR3 DNA reads as TGTGCCAGCAGCGTCACTGGGATGAACACTGAAGCTTTCTTT.

The chain employs TRBV7-2 and TRBJ2-5; TRBD2 matches at 13 bases. Germline lookup yields CDR1 SGHTA and CDR2 FQGNSA. This CDR3 comprises 15 residues. J gave up 3 bases and V 6 bases, and 4 bases lay outside the gene matches. The CDR3 reads CASSRTSGGEETQYF. The CDR3 nucleotides read TGTGCCAGCAGTAGGACTAGCGGGGGAGAAGAGACCCAGTACTTC.

This clone was observed a handful of times. The rearrangement uses TRBV19 and TRBJ2-1; 8 positions match TRBD1. CDR3 size: 16 residues. The germline V gene encodes CDR1 LNHDA and CDR2 SQIVND (reference sequence). Trimming took 3 bases from V and 3 from J; bases not matched to a gene: 7. CDR3 region: CASSIDTGGIYNEQFF. The DNA of the CDR3 is TGTGCCAGTAGTATTGATACAGGGGGGATCTACAATGAGCAGTTCTTC.

This chain's CDR3 is CASGDSTDTQYF. CDR3 in DNA: TGTGCCAGCGGCGACAGCACAGATACGCAGTATTTT. V is TRBV7-9 and J is TRBJ2-3, with no clear D. Germline V gene lookup returns CDR1 SEHNR and CDR2 FQNEAQ (reference sequence). The V and J ends lost 8 bases and 0 bases respectively, with 6 bases between them. The CDR3 is 12 residues long. Combining the CDR3 with reference TRBV7-9 and TRBJ2-3 gives the whole variable domain DTGVSQNPRHKITKRGQNVTFRCDPISEHNRLYWYRQTLGQGPEFLTYFQNEAQLEKSRLLSDRFSAERPKGSFSTLEIQRTEQGDSAMYLCASGDSTDTQYFGPGTRLTVL.

V and J are TRBV29-1 and TRBJ1-1; D unclear. With 7 bases removed from V and 7 bases from J, the gap between germline ends came to 16 bases. The CDR3 runs 12 residues. Germline V gene sequence: CDR1 SQVTM, CDR2 ANQGSEA. DNA of the CDR3: TGCAGCGGGTGGACCGCGCCCTTTGAAGCTTTCTTT. This codes for CSGWTAPFEAFF.

This clone was recorded only once. Other DNA sequences in this sample translate to the same CDR3. The chain couples TRBV30 to TRBJ2-3; D is unresolved. Trimming removed 0 bases from V and 6 bases from J, with 7 bases in between. The CDR3 is 12 amino acids. Germline V gives CDR1 GTSNPN, CDR2 SVGIG (reference sequence). In DNA form, the CDR3 reads TGTGCCTGGAGTGTGGGTTCCGATACGCAGTATTTT. Protein sequence: CAWSVGSDTQYF.

The chain has TRBV7-9 and TRBJ2-2; D gene uncertain. Germline values: CDR1 SEHNR, CDR2 FQNEAQ (reference sequence). V gave up 3 bases and J gave up 3 bases, with 20 bases separating them. There are 18 residues in the CDR3. The CDR3 sequence: CASSFRPTNFAYTGELFF. CDR3 coding DNA: TGTGCCAGCAGCTTTCGCCCGACCAACTTCGCGTACACCGGGGAGCTGTTTTTT.

The chain links TRBV27 to TRBJ2-5; tentatively, D is TRBD1 (5 bases). Trimming took 2 bases from V and 0 from J, leaving 10 bases between them. CDR3 length: 15 amino acids. Germline lookup yields CDR1 MNHEY and CDR2 SMNVEV (reference sequence). In nucleotides, the CDR3 is TGTGCCAGCAGTTTAAGAGGACATCACCAAGAGACCCAGTACTTC. Translating gives CASSLRGHHQETQYF.

The chain joins TRBV29-1 to TRBJ2-1; 10 bases map to TRBD1. J lost 1 base, V lost 6 bases, and 3 bases had no gene match. Germline V gene data show CDR1 as SQVTM and CDR2 as ANQGSEA. There are 14 residues in the CDR3. In DNA, the CDR3 is TGCAGCGTCGCGGGACAGGGGTCCTACAATGAGCAGTTCTTC. It is translated as CSVAGQGSYNEQFF.